This paragraph reports one T cell receptor (beta chain). Its antigen is unidentified. The data are from a study of T cell responses to AZD1222 COVID-19 vaccine. Only in-frame clones appear in the TCRdb table, and some are missing; sequencing was by immunoSEQ multiplex PCR. The sample shows about 56,000 clones, around nine tenths of them seen only once. Study outcomes and limitations: At baseline, just five to seven AZD1222 recipients tested seropositive.

The sequence derives from an adult in good health. The sequenced sample was peripheral blood, obtained on day 0 of AZD1222 vaccination.

The CDR3 loop reads CAWSADRGPNQPQHF. CDR3 nucleotide sequence: TGTGCCTGGAGCGCGGACAGGGGGCCGAATCAGCCCCAGCATTTT. The V call is TRBV30, the J call TRBJ1-5, with 11 bases identical to TRBD1. CDR1 GTSNPN and CDR2 SVGIG come from the germline V gene (reference sequence). This CDR3 is built from 15 residues. Trimming at V came to 3 bases and at J to 4 bases, leaving 5 bases not matched to a gene.